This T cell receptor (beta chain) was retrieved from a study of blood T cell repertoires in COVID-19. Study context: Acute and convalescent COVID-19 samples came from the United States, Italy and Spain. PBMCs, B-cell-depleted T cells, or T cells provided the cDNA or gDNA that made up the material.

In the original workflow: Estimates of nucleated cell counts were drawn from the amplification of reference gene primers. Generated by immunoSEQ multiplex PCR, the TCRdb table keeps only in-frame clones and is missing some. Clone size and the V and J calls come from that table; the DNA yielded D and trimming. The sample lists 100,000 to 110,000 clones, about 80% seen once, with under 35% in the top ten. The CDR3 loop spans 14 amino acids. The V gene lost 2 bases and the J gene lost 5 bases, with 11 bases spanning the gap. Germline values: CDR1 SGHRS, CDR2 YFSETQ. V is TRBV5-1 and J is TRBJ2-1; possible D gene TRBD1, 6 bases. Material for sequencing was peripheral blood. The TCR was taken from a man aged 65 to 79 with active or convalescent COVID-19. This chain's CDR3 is CASSFGQINNEQFF. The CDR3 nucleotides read TGCGCCAGCAGCTTCGGACAGATCAACAATGAGCAGTTCTTC.